This passage covers 15 T cell receptor beta chains from one sample sequenced in a study of prognosis after radiotherapy for stage I lung cancer. Multiplex PCR, run in two rounds, amplified TCR beta CDR3 from genomic DNA. Each TRBV and TRBJ gene had its own primer in the first PCR round. TCRdb re-analysed the multiplex PCR reads in MiXCR, keeping a single row per CDR3 protein. The sample consists of more than 25,000 distinct CDR3 sequences, about 33% of them appearing once. The sample consisted of PBMCs, taken before or after stereotactic body radiation therapy (not recorded which). These receptors all stem from a donor over 45 with non-small cell lung cancer.

In its sample, this clonotype was seen many times. This rearrangement joins TRBV7-9 to TRBJ2-1; 9 bases are shared with TRBD2. Germline values: CDR1 SEHNR, CDR2 FQNEAQ (reference sequence). This CDR3 is built from 13 residues. Germline trimming cut 5 bases from V and 9 bases from J; bases unmatched to any gene: 5. The CDR3 bases are TGTGCCAGCAGCCCCGGGACTAGCTTTGAGCAGTTCTTC. This sequence encodes CASSPGTSFEQFF. Full variable domain (outside the CDR3, taken from reference TRBV7-9 and TRBJ2-1): DTGVSQNPRHKITKRGQNVTFRCDPISEHNRLYWYRQTLGQGPEFLTYFQNEAQLEKSRLLSDRFSAERPKGSFSTLEIQRTEQGDSAMYLCASSPGTSFEQFFGPGTRLTVL.

As for this clonotype: Sequence at one end of the junction differs from germline and may be a read error. This sequence joins TRBV6-1 and TRBJ2-5; 9 positions match TRBD2. Germline V lookup: CDR1 MNHNS, CDR2 SASEGT. The CDR3 contains 15 residues. CDR3 in amino acids: CASNRTSARQETRYF. The CDR3 DNA follows: TGTGCCAGCAACCGGACTAGCGCACGCCAAGAGACCCGGTACTTC.

The chain links TRBV5-4 to TRBJ2-3; D call uncertain. V was pared by 3 bases and J by 0 bases, with 8 bases between. The germline V gene encodes CDR1 SGHNT and CDR2 YYREEE (reference sequence). The CDR3 has 14 residues. CDR3 sequence (DNA): TGTGCCAGCAGCTCGACTTCTAGCACAGATACGCAGTATTTT. Translating gives CASSSTSSTDTQYF.

Comments on this clonotype: This may be a read error: a much more frequent sequence differs by one nucleotide. The chain has TRBV14 and TRBJ2-1, with D possibly being TRBD1 or TRBD2 (5 bases each). CDR3 length: 14 amino acids. Trimming took 0 bases from V and 9 from J, leaving 12 bases between them. CDR1 SGHDN and CDR2 FVKESK come from the germline V gene. The CDR3 coding sequence is TGTGCCAGCAGCCAAGATCGGGGCACCAGTGAGCAGTTCTTC. This codes for CASSQDRGTSEQFF.

This sequence joins TRBV9 and TRBJ2-3; 8 nucleotides match TRBD2. CDR1 is SGDLS and CDR2 is YYNGEE in the germline V gene. V was clipped by 4 bases and J by 3 bases; unmatched bases: 13. The CDR3 is 17 residues long. The CDR3 protein is CASSPLVGAGVTDTQYF. The CDR3 nucleotides read TGTGCCAGCAGCCCCCTTGTTGGAGCGGGAGTGACAGATACGCAGTATTTT.

The sample holds many counts of this clonotype. V usage is TRBV6-1 and J usage is TRBJ2-5, with D tentatively TRBD2 (6 bases). V was cut by 8 bases and J by 2 bases, with 15 bases left in between. The CDR3 loop spans 14 amino acids. Germline lookup yields CDR1 MNHNS and CDR2 SASEGT. The CDR3 region has the DNA TGTGCCAGCCGTGCCACCGGGAGTCAAGAGACCCAGTACTTC. As protein: CASRATGSQETQYF.

Comments on this clonotype: The junction shows a germline mismatch at one end, possibly a read error. The J gene is TRBJ2-7, the V gene TRBV6-1, with a possible D match to TRBD2 (6 bases). Germline CDR1 is MNHNS and CDR2 is SASEGT. The CDR3 loop spans 12 amino acids. For the CDR3, the DNA is TGTGCCAGCATGGGAGGAGGCTACGATCAGTACTTC. Amino acid sequence: CASMGGGYDQYF.

This clonotype has at least ten counts. This chain links TRBV3-1 with TRBJ2-1; D not resolved. V lost 4 bases, J lost 3 bases, and 4 bases lay in between. The CDR3 runs to 12 residues. CDR1 is LGHDT, CDR2 YNNKEL, per germline (reference sequence). This CDR3 is CASSRGYNEQFF. For the CDR3, the DNA is TGTGCCAGCAGCCGGGGCTACAATGAGCAGTTCTTC.

With respect to this clonotype: A single base is all that separates this from a far larger clone, so a read error is likely. V usage is TRBV6-1 and J usage is TRBJ2-6; possibly TRBD1 or TRBD2 for D (6 bases each). Germline V gene lookup returns CDR1 MNHNS and CDR2 SASEGT. The CDR3 is 17 residues long. CDR3 coding DNA: TGTGCCAGCAGTTACCTCCGGGGGCGGCCCGGGGCCGACGTCCTGACTTTC. This codes for CASSYLRGRPGADVLTF.

J is TRBJ2-7 and V is TRBV18, with unresolved D. With 0 bases removed from V and 2 bases from J, the gap between germline ends came to 8 bases. In germline, CDR1 is KGHSH, CDR2 LQKENI. The CDR3 contains 14 residues. Here the CDR3 reads CASSPPGTPYEQYF. The CDR3 DNA follows: TGTGCCAGCTCACCACCAGGTACCCCCTACGAGCAGTACTTC.

This clonotype has at least ten counts. CDR3 nucleotide sequence: TGCGCCAGCAGAAAAGACAGCAGGATAACTGGGGCCAACGTCCTGACTTTC. Translated, it gives CASRKDSRITGANVLTF. This sequence joins TRBV5-1 and TRBJ2-6, with D possibly TRBD1 on 5 matching bases. V shed 5 bases and J shed 2 bases, with 17 bases lying between them. Germline V gene data show CDR1 as SGHRS and CDR2 as YFSETQ. The CDR3 loop spans 17 amino acids.

Details on this clonotype: Since a much larger clone is just one base distant, this may be a read error. V and J are TRBV27 and TRBJ2-3; no clear D. CDR1 is MNHEY, CDR2 SMNVEV, per germline (reference sequence). The CDR3 extends over 14 amino acids. The CDR3 is CACSPFGVTDTQYF. Here the CDR3 DNA reads TGTGCCTGCAGTCCATTCGGAGTCACAGATACGCAGTATTTT.

This clonotype was detected ten times or more. The chain recombines TRBV20-1 with TRBJ1-1, with D maybe TRBD1 (5 bases). The CDR3 has 14 residues. The V end was cut by 3 bases, the J end by 3 bases, with 14 bases between. The V gene's germline CDR1 is DFQATT and CDR2 SNEGSKA (reference sequence). CDR3 loop: CSASKEGRDTEAFF. As DNA, the CDR3 is TGCAGTGCTAGTAAGGAGGGACGGGACACTGAAGCTTTCTTT.

About this clonotype itself: Possible read error: a much larger clone is one base away. The V gene is TRBV12-3 or TRBV12-4, the J gene TRBJ1-4; possible D gene TRBD1, 6 bases. The V end lost 6 bases, the J end lost 0 bases, and 20 bases lay between the germline ends. There are 18 residues in the CDR3. Here the CDR3 reads CASSWGTWPSPTNEKLFF. The CDR3 nucleotides read TGTGCCAGCAGCTGGGGGACATGGCCCTCCCCAACTAATGAAAAACTGTTTTTT.

Ten or more counts support this clonotype. The chain links TRBV18 to TRBJ2-5; either TRBD1 or TRBD2 may fit D (6 bases each). Between the trimmed V and J ends, which lost 6 bases and 3 bases, there was a span of 11 bases. Germline-derived CDR1 and CDR2 are KGHSH and LQKENI. CDR3 length: 13 residues. The CDR3 DNA follows: TGTGCCAGCTCCCCGCGGGACAAAGAGACCCAGTACTTC. Its protein is CASSPRDKETQYF.